This T cell receptor (beta chain) was sequenced in a study of blood T cell repertoires in COVID-19. Background on the study: The United States, Italy and Spain were the sources of the acute and convalescent COVID-19 samples. The analysed material was cDNA or gDNA that came from T cells, B-cell-depleted T cells, or PBMCs.

From germline, CDR1 is SGHTA and CDR2 FQGTGA. The CDR3 extends over 15 amino acids. The trim removed 6 bases at V and 3 bases at J, leaving 7 bases unmatched. Authors' processing steps: The authors estimated nucleated cell counts from reference gene primer amplification. Profiling relied on immunoSEQ multiplex PCR, and the TCRdb table lists in-frame clones only, not all of them. The DNA gave D and trimming, while V, J and clone size come from that table. The table lists 350,000 or so clones, about nine tenths of them singletons. The clonotype originates from a woman aged 25 to 39 who had been exposed to COVID-19. The sequenced sample was PBMCs or T cells enriched from blood (not recorded which). The chain recombines TRBV7-3 with TRBJ2-1; 8 bases fit TRBD1. The CDR3 reads CASSRGTGLYNEQFF. The CDR3 DNA reads TGTGCCAGCAGTAGGGGGACAGGACTCTACAATGAGCAGTTCTTC. Drawing the rest from reference TRBV7-3 and TRBJ2-1, the complete variable domain is GAGVSQTPSNKVTEKGKYVELRCDPISGHTALYWYRQSLGQGPEFLIYFQGTGAADDSGLPNDRFFAVRPEGSVSTLKIQRTERGDSAVYLCASSRGTGLYNEQFFGPGTRLTVL.